These 14 T cell receptor beta chains were sequenced from one sample in a study of T cell changes during pregnancy in multiple sclerosis. The protocol was immunoSEQ multiplex PCR, while the TCRdb copy is restricted to in-frame clones and leaves out a portion. The sample consists of around 130,000 clones, over 85% of them appearing once. The specimen was peripheral blood, collected before pregnancy. Source of these receptors: a female donor with multiple sclerosis, enrolled in a pregnancy study.

This sequence joins TRBV28 and TRBJ1-5, with D possibly being TRBD1 (6 bases). The V and J ends lost 6 bases and 4 bases respectively, with 13 bases between them. Per germline, CDR1 MDHEN and CDR2 SYDVKM. This CDR3 region has 14 residues. CDR3 nucleotides: TGTGCCAGCAGGGGAGGGACACCGAATCAGCCCCAGCATTTT. Amino acid sequence: CASRGGTPNQPQHF.

The chain combines TRBV25-1 with TRBJ2-1, with 10 positions matching TRBD2. CDR3 length: 15 residues. From germline, CDR1 is MGHDK and CDR2 SYGVNS. Germline trimming cut 3 bases from V and 4 bases from J; bases unmatched to any gene: 3. CDR3 sequence reads: CASSERTSGYNEQFF. CDR3 sequence (DNA): TGTGCCAGCAGTGAGAGGACTAGCGGTTACAATGAGCAGTTCTTC.

This clone was detected only once. The chain carries TRBV6-6 and TRBJ1-1; possibly TRBD1 for D (5 bases). Germline loops: CDR1 MNHNY, CDR2 SVGAGI (reference sequence). Trimming left V 5 bases short and J 5 bases short, with 18 bases between. There are 15 residues in the CDR3. DNA for the CDR3: TGTGCCAGCAGTGCCAGGGCAGGAGGGCGAACTGAAGCTTTCTTT. Translating gives CASSARAGGRTEAFF.

The chain joins TRBV15 to TRBJ1-5; no clear D. Germline V gives CDR1 LNHNV, CDR2 YYDKDF (reference sequence). Trimming took off 0 bases at V and 11 bases at J, with 17 bases between the two ends. CDR3 size: 15 residues. The CDR3 is CATSRESNGPTAQHF. The DNA for the CDR3 is TGTGCCACCAGCAGAGAGAGTAACGGTCCCACGGCCCAGCATTTT.

This clone appeared a single time. The CDR3 spells CASSLGRSGIRIEKLFF. The CDR3 region has the DNA TGTGCCAGCAGCTTAGGACGCTCAGGGATAAGGATTGAAAAACTGTTTTTT. This chain links TRBV11-2 with TRBJ1-4; D may be TRBD1 (5 bases). The V gene's germline CDR1 is SGHAT and CDR2 FQNNGV. Trimming shortened V by 1 base and J by 7 bases, and 19 bases separated the two germline ends. This CDR3 is 17 amino acids long.

The chain couples TRBV18 to TRBJ1-4; D not certain. Germline V gene data show CDR1 as KGHSH and CDR2 as LQKENI. V was trimmed by 4 bases and J by 3 bases, leaving 9 bases between them. The CDR3 is 14 residues long. The CDR3 spells CASSLLGANEKLFF. CDR3 coding DNA: TGTGCCAGCTCACTCCTCGGAGCTAATGAAAAACTGTTTTTT.

This clone has more than one count but fewer than ten. This sequence joins TRBV10-3 and TRBJ1-2; D gene ambiguous. This CDR3 is built from 13 residues. Trimming left V 3 bases short and J 4 bases short, with 9 bases between. Per the germline V gene, CDR1 is ENHRY and CDR2 is SYGVKD. The CDR3: CAISEELIYGYTF. The CDR3 DNA is TGTGCCATCAGTGAAGAACTAATCTATGGCTACACCTTC.

This chain connects TRBV9 to TRBJ1-2; 8 bases fit TRBD1. This CDR3 comprises 13 residues. Germline V gene lookup returns CDR1 SGDLS and CDR2 YYNGEE. The V and J ends lost 4 bases and 6 bases, in that order; junction bases with no gene match: 5. CDR3 in amino acids: CASSFTGGNGYTF. The DNA of the CDR3 is TGTGCCAGCAGCTTTACAGGGGGAAATGGCTACACCTTC.

V gene TRBV5-1 combines with J gene TRBJ2-7; 7 bases are shared with TRBD2. Trimming cost V 0 bases and J 2 bases; bases outside gene matches: 8. This CDR3 contains 16 residues. CDR1 is SGHRS and CDR2 is YFSETQ in the germline V gene. The CDR3 bases are TGCGCCAGCAGCTTGGGGGCCAGCGGGGCCCCCTACGAGCAGTACTTC. Its translation: CASSLGASGAPYEQYF.

This CDR3 reads CASRRTGSNTEAFF. The CDR3 region has the DNA TGTGCCAGTAGGAGGACAGGCTCGAACACTGAAGCTTTCTTT. The gene calls are TRBV19 and TRBJ1-1, with 7 nucleotides matching TRBD1. V lost 6 bases, J lost 1 base, and 5 bases stayed unmatched. The germline gives CDR1 LNHDA, CDR2 SQIVND (reference sequence). The CDR3 covers 14 residues.

This chain joins TRBV19 and TRBJ2-4; no clear D. CDR3 size: 13 residues. From germline, CDR1 is LNHDA and CDR2 SQIVND (reference sequence). V shed 5 bases and J shed 8 bases, with 13 bases lying between them. This CDR3 reads CASSPLVLDIQYF. Written as DNA, the CDR3 is TGTGCCAGTAGTCCCCTAGTTTTGGACATTCAGTACTTC.

J is TRBJ1-1 and V is TRBV30; 7 bases align to TRBD1. Germline CDR1 GTSNPN, CDR2 SVGIG (reference sequence). V was clipped by 1 base and J by 6 bases; unmatched bases: 8. This CDR3 has 14 amino acids. The CDR3 nucleotides are TGTGCCTGGAGTGAAAGAGGGGGCTGGTCTGAAGCTTTCTTT. Its protein is CAWSERGGWSEAFF.

The chain employs TRBV6-5 and TRBJ2-7; the D gene is possibly TRBD1 (5 bases). The CDR3 is made up of 12 amino acids. Germline CDR1 is MNHEY and CDR2 is SVGAGI. Trimming left V 5 bases short and J 3 bases short, with 8 bases between. CDR3 in amino acids: CASSAQGYEQYF. DNA of the CDR3: TGTGCCAGCAGTGCCCAGGGCTACGAGCAGTACTTC.

This rearrangement joins TRBV27 to TRBJ2-7, with 9 bases fitting TRBD1. V dropped 6 bases and J dropped 7; count of bases not matched to a gene: 10. Germline CDR1 and CDR2: MNHEY and SMNVEV (reference sequence). The CDR3 is made up of 14 amino acids. CDR3 DNA sequence: TGTGCCAGCAGCAACAGGGGGCCCCATACGGAGCAGTACTTC. Amino acids: CASSNRGPHTEQYF.